A selection of T cell receptor beta chains follows, all from one sample in a study of CD8+ T cells in alopecia areata. Libraries were prepared by immunoSEQ multiplex PCR; TCRdb keeps only in-frame clonotypes and omits some of them. This sample has about 210,000 clones, with about 64% found just once. The source was CD4+ T cells sorted from blood, collected at week 4, from a patient treated with tofacitinib. The origin of the receptors is a human donor with alopecia areata. CDR3s include the opening cysteine and the closing phenylalanine or tryptophan. The order of the fields is J gene, D gene, V gene, clone size, CDR3 DNA, CDR3 protein. The D gene is left open where the match is weak. Clone size is shown for a subset of rows, as once, few, many or a class of expanded clone.

j_call: TRBJ1-2; d_call: .; v_call: TRBV5-1; clone_size: once; cdr3_nt: TGCGCCAGCTTGAGGGAACCCGAAGCCTATGGCTACACCTTC; cdr3_aa: CASLREPEAYGYTF
j_call: TRBJ2-1; d_call: .; v_call: TRBV29-1; clone_size: .; cdr3_nt: TGCAGCGTTGTCCATGGGGAGACTGAGCAGTTCTTC; cdr3_aa: CSVVHGETEQFF
j_call: TRBJ1-2; d_call: .; v_call: TRBV5-1; clone_size: .; cdr3_nt: TGCGCCAGCAGCCGTTTCCCCCAGAACTATGGCTACACCTTC; cdr3_aa: CASSRFPQNYGYTF
j_call: TRBJ1-2; d_call: .; v_call: TRBV4-2; clone_size: .; cdr3_nt: TGTGCCAGCAGCCAAGCACAGCCAGACTATGGCTACACCTTC; cdr3_aa: CASSQAQPDYGYTF
j_call: TRBJ2-1; d_call: .; v_call: TRBV9; clone_size: .; cdr3_nt: TGTGCCAGCAGCGTGGAGGGGGTCTACAATGAGCAGTTCTTC; cdr3_aa: CASSVEGVYNEQFF
j_call: TRBJ2-1; d_call: .; v_call: TRBV18; clone_size: .; cdr3_nt: TGTGCCAGCTCACTACAACAGGAGTACAATGAGCAGTTCTTC; cdr3_aa: CASSLQQEYNEQFF
j_call: TRBJ2-3; d_call: TRBD2; v_call: TRBV4-1; clone_size: .; cdr3_nt: TGCGCCAGCAGCCTCCGCCTCACTGGACTAGCGGTGGATAGCACAGATACGCAGTATTTT; cdr3_aa: CASSLRLTGLAVDSTDTQYF
j_call: TRBJ1-2; d_call: TRBD1; v_call: TRBV19; clone_size: .; cdr3_nt: TGTGCCAGTAGTATGGGACAGGCTAACTATGGCTACACCTTC; cdr3_aa: CASSMGQANYGYTF
j_call: TRBJ1-2; d_call: .; v_call: TRBV10-3; clone_size: .; cdr3_nt: TGTGCCATCAGTGATCCCGGGACGGCTTCCTATGGCTACACCTTC; cdr3_aa: CAISDPGTASYGYTF
j_call: TRBJ2-7; d_call: .; v_call: TRBV18; clone_size: once; cdr3_nt: TGTGCCAGCTCCCGTGCCCCCGTCCGGGGGCCATACGAGCAGTACTTC; cdr3_aa: CASSRAPVRGPYEQYF
j_call: TRBJ1-1; d_call: .; v_call: TRBV27; clone_size: .; cdr3_nt: TGTGCCAGCAGCCGAAACAGGGCACCGAACACTGAAGCTTTCTTT; cdr3_aa: CASSRNRAPNTEAFF
j_call: TRBJ2-1; d_call: TRBD1; v_call: TRBV6-1; clone_size: .; cdr3_nt: TGTGCCATCGACGACCGGGACAGGGGGTACAATGAGCAGTTCTTC; cdr3_aa: CAIDDRDRGYNEQFF
j_call: TRBJ2-4; d_call: TRBD1; v_call: TRBV15; clone_size: few; cdr3_nt: TGTGCCACCAGCAGCCCCATGGGACAGGGGGAGAAAAACATTCAGTACTTC; cdr3_aa: CATSSPMGQGEKNIQYF
j_call: TRBJ2-2; d_call: TRBD1; v_call: TRBV6-1; clone_size: few; cdr3_nt: TGTGCCAGCAGTTTGGACAGGGCGAACACCGGGGAGCTGTTTTTT; cdr3_aa: CASSLDRANTGELFF
j_call: TRBJ2-5; d_call: TRBD2; v_call: TRBV6-5; clone_size: .; cdr3_nt: TGTGCCAGCAGTCGCAGACTAGCTTCAGCAGAGACCCAGTACTTC; cdr3_aa: CASSRRLASAETQYF
j_call: TRBJ1-4; d_call: .; v_call: TRBV20-1; clone_size: .; cdr3_nt: TGCAGTAAGGGGCATGGTGAAAAACTGTTTTTT; cdr3_aa: CSKGHGEKLFF
j_call: TRBJ2-7; d_call: .; v_call: TRBV11-2; clone_size: .; cdr3_nt: TGTGCCAGCAGCTTAAATACCGGGACGAGGGTCCAGCATAGGTACTTC; cdr3_aa: CASSLNTGTRVQHRYF
j_call: TRBJ1-2; d_call: TRBD1; v_call: TRBV5-1; clone_size: .; cdr3_nt: TGCGCCAGCAGCCCTGTCCTTCCCGGGACAGCCGTCTCCGGCTACACCTTC; cdr3_aa: CASSPVLPGTAVSGYTF
j_call: TRBJ1-6; d_call: TRBD1; v_call: TRBV4-3; clone_size: few; cdr3_nt: TGCGCCAGCAGCCAAGATACAGGGGATTCACCCCTCCACTTT; cdr3_aa: CASSQDTGDSPLHF
j_call: TRBJ2-1; d_call: .; v_call: TRBV5-1; clone_size: .; cdr3_nt: TGCGCCAGCAGCTTGGCCCTACAGGTGGGGGGAAACAATGAGCAGTTCTTC; cdr3_aa: CASSLALQVGGNNEQFF
j_call: TRBJ2-6; d_call: TRBD1; v_call: TRBV5-4; clone_size: .; cdr3_nt: TGTGCCAGCAGCAAACCGGGACAGGCTTACTCTGGGGCCAACGTCCTGACTTTC; cdr3_aa: CASSKPGQAYSGANVLTF
j_call: TRBJ1-1; d_call: TRBD1; v_call: TRBV7-9; clone_size: .; cdr3_nt: TGTGCCAGCAGCCGGGACAGGGGAACTGAAGCTTTCTTT; cdr3_aa: CASSRDRGTEAFF
j_call: TRBJ2-5; d_call: .; v_call: TRBV5-6; clone_size: few; cdr3_nt: TGTGCCAGCAGCTTATACAGGCAAGAGACCCAGTACTTC; cdr3_aa: CASSLYRQETQYF
j_call: TRBJ1-4; d_call: TRBD1; v_call: TRBV29-1; clone_size: .; cdr3_nt: TGCAGCGTTGGACAGGGTGGTGCAACTAATGAAAAACTGTTTTTT; cdr3_aa: CSVGQGGATNEKLFF
j_call: TRBJ1-6; d_call: .; v_call: TRBV27; clone_size: .; cdr3_nt: TGTGCCAGCAGCCAGACAGCTACAAATAATTCACCCCTCCACTTT; cdr3_aa: CASSQTATNNSPLHF
j_call: TRBJ1-2; d_call: TRBD1; v_call: TRBV30; clone_size: .; cdr3_nt: TGTGCCTGGAGTACTTTTTCGGGACAGGGAGGTGACTATGGCTACACCTTC; cdr3_aa: CAWSTFSGQGGDYGYTF
j_call: TRBJ1-3; d_call: TRBD1; v_call: TRBV29-1; clone_size: .; cdr3_nt: TGCAGCGTCGGGACAGGGGGCTCGGGAAACACCATATATTTT; cdr3_aa: CSVGTGGSGNTIYF
j_call: TRBJ1-2; d_call: .; v_call: TRBV6-5; clone_size: .; cdr3_nt: TGTGCCAGCAGACCGGACGGGAACTATGGCTACACCTTC; cdr3_aa: CASRPDGNYGYTF
j_call: TRBJ2-4; d_call: TRBD2; v_call: TRBV7-8; clone_size: .; cdr3_nt: TGTGCCAGCAGCCCCTCTAGCGGGGAAAACATTCAGTACTTC; cdr3_aa: CASSPSSGENIQYF
j_call: TRBJ2-5; d_call: .; v_call: TRBV25-1; clone_size: .; cdr3_nt: TGTGCCAGCAGTGAATATGAGGGCAGGGCATACCAAGAGACCCAGTACTTC; cdr3_aa: CASSEYEGRAYQETQYF
j_call: TRBJ2-5; d_call: TRBD2; v_call: TRBV11-3; clone_size: .; cdr3_nt: TGTGCCAGCAGCTCACCCTTAGCTAGCGGGGAGCGGACCCAGTACTTC; cdr3_aa: CASSSPLASGERTQYF
j_call: TRBJ2-5; d_call: .; v_call: TRBV18; clone_size: few; cdr3_nt: TGTGCCAGCTCACCAGGGTCCGGGGCCTCCCAAGAGACCCAGTACTTC; cdr3_aa: CASSPGSGASQETQYF
j_call: TRBJ2-1; d_call: .; v_call: TRBV29-1; clone_size: .; cdr3_nt: TGCAGCGTTACAGTCTACAATGAGCAGTTCTTC; cdr3_aa: CSVTVYNEQFF
j_call: TRBJ1-1; d_call: .; v_call: TRBV29-1; clone_size: .; cdr3_nt: TGCAGCGGTCAGGACCCCGGTTCTGAAGCTTTCTTT; cdr3_aa: CSGQDPGSEAFF
j_call: TRBJ1-6; d_call: TRBD1; v_call: TRBV5-1; clone_size: .; cdr3_nt: TGCGCCAGCAGTCTATCCGGGACAGATAATTCACCCCTCCACTTT; cdr3_aa: CASSLSGTDNSPLHF
j_call: TRBJ2-7; d_call: .; v_call: TRBV5-6; clone_size: .; cdr3_nt: TGTGCCAGCAGCACAACGGGACGGAATTCCTACGAGCAGTACTTC; cdr3_aa: CASSTTGRNSYEQYF
j_call: TRBJ2-7; d_call: .; v_call: TRBV6-5; clone_size: .; cdr3_nt: TGTGCCAGCAGTGAAAAACAGCCCTACGAGCAGTACTTC; cdr3_aa: CASSEKQPYEQYF
j_call: TRBJ2-1; d_call: .; v_call: TRBV27; clone_size: .; cdr3_nt: TGTGCCAGCAGTTTCGGAAGGGGAAATGAGCAGTTCTTC; cdr3_aa: CASSFGRGNEQFF
j_call: TRBJ1-1; d_call: .; v_call: TRBV18; clone_size: .; cdr3_nt: TGTGCCAGCTCACATGGGGGCAGCCCATTTGAAGCTTTCTTT; cdr3_aa: CASSHGGSPFEAFF
j_call: TRBJ2-1; d_call: TRBD2; v_call: TRBV14; clone_size: .; cdr3_nt: TGTGCCTCGGGACTAGCGTCCAATGAGCAGTTCTTC; cdr3_aa: CASGLASNEQFF